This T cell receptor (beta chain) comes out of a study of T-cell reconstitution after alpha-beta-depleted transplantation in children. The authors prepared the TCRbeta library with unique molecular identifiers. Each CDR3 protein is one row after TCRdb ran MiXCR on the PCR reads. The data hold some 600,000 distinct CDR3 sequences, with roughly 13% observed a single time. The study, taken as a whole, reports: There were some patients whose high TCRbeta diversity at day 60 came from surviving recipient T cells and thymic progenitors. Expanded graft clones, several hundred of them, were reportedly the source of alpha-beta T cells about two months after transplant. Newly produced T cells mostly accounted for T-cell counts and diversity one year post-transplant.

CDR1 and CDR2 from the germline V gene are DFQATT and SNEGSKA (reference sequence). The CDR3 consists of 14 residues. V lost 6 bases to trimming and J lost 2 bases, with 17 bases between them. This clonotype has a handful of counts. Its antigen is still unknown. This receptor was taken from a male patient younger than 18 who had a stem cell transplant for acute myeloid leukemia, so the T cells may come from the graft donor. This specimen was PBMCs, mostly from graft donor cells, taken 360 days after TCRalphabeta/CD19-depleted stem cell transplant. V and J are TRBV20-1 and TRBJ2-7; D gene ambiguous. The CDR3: CSATGPSFPYEQYF. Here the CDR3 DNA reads TGCAGTGCAACGGGCCCTTCCTTCCCCTACGAGCAGTACTTC.